The entry below gives a single TCR beta chain sequence along with its context. Its antigen is unknown. No base quality information exists; no much larger clone differs at one position. The sample belongs to a study of blood T cell repertoires in COVID-19 (dated by TCRdb to about 2020). Regarding the research as a whole: Samples from collaborators originated in the United States, Italy and Spain and spanned both the acute and convalescent phases of COVID-19. The material from the prospective study consisted of cDNA or gDNA derived from T cells, B-cell-depleted T cells, or PBMCs. The dataset comprised deeply sampled blood TCRbeta repertoires from subjects exposed to, actively infected with, or recovered from COVID-19. The repertoires were released in a freely available public database meant as a resource for research on the immune response to SARS-CoV-2. The samples were drawn from the first 160 participants of the ongoing ImmuneRACE study and from over 950 subjects provided by 6 global collaborators. A de-identified subject ID, COVID-19 status, age in years and sex were almost always included in the sample metadata. Where available, HLA class I and class II types were taken from metadata supplied by the sample provider and were not determined by assay-based typing.

The immunoSEQ Assay, a bias-controlled multiplex PCR, was used to amplify TCRbeta CDR3 regions from genomic DNA. In the authors' own workflow: Nucleated cell counts per sample were estimated from amplification of reference gene primers within the assay. Sequence reads were collapsed and filtered to measure the absolute abundance of every unique TCRbeta CDR3 rearrangement. Productive Simpson clonality was computed per sample as the square root of Simpson's diversity index over productive rearrangements. TCRdb carries this immuneACCESS record with in-frame sequences only. Its versions omit some clonotypes, under half of them owing to an unresolved V gene in the studies checked, with the rest unexplained. D and trimming come from the DNA, and the V and J calls and clone size come from that table. The sample includes almost 400,000 clones, with nearly 90% observed a single time. The top ten hold 1.5% to 2% of the sample.

In the germline V gene (reference sequence), CDR1 corresponds to SEHNR and CDR2 to FQNEAQ. Measured from the cysteine to the phenylalanine, the CDR3 is 15 residues long. Of the read, only the CDR3 DNA is kept; its 45 bases are in frame from base 1. A distance of 9 bases separates the germline ends of V and J, which lose 1 base and 2 bases respectively. Overall study results and their limits: The amount of clinical and demographic metadata varied by source and participant and was provided uncurated.

Participants in the prospective study were aged roughly 18 to 100 years, lived in about two dozen United States geographic areas, and enrolled through a virtual design. To assign participants to cohorts, the prospective study relied on clinical history that participants themselves reported in a screening survey and a study questionnaire. Recovered participants in ImmuneRACE Cohort 3 were defined as having two consecutive negative NP/OP PCR tests, clearance from a healthcare professional, or resolution of symptoms. In the prospective study, whole blood, serum and a nasopharyngeal or oropharyngeal swab were collected from each participant by mobile phlebotomists. Additional blood draws and questionnaires over an approximately two-month period could optionally be provided by prospective study participants. Before DNA extraction, prospective study blood samples were shipped either frozen or at room temperature.

This TCR was sampled from a woman between 25 and 40 years old who had recovered from COVID-19. The sample consisted of PBMCs or T cells enriched from blood (not recorded which). The chain is encoded by TRBV7-9 joined to TRBJ2-1, and possibly TRBD2, on 6 matching bases. Read as DNA, the sequence is TGTGCCAGCAGCTTAGTCCCGGGGGCCTACAATGAGCAGTTCTTC. Its protein product is CASSLVPGAYNEQFF.